This T cell receptor beta chain was documented in a study of blood T cell repertoires in COVID-19. TCRdb's copy holds only in-frame clones and misses some; the assay was immunoSEQ multiplex PCR. The sample holds 120,000 to 150,000 clones, 80% seen once. This clone was observed a handful of times. The CDR3 consists of 16 residues. CDR1 and CDR2 from the germline V gene are SGHVT and SQSDAQ. J lost 6 bases, V lost 1 base, and 8 bases had no gene match. The sample comprised peripheral blood. The rearrangement links TRBV7-4 to TRBJ2-3, with 9 bases identical to TRBD2. The clonotype comes from a man aged 55 to 70 with active or convalescent COVID-19. The CDR3 DNA follows: TGTGCCAGCAGCTTAGTGTGGCGGGAGGGTTCCGATACGCAGTATTTT. Translated, it gives CASSLVWREGSDTQYF.